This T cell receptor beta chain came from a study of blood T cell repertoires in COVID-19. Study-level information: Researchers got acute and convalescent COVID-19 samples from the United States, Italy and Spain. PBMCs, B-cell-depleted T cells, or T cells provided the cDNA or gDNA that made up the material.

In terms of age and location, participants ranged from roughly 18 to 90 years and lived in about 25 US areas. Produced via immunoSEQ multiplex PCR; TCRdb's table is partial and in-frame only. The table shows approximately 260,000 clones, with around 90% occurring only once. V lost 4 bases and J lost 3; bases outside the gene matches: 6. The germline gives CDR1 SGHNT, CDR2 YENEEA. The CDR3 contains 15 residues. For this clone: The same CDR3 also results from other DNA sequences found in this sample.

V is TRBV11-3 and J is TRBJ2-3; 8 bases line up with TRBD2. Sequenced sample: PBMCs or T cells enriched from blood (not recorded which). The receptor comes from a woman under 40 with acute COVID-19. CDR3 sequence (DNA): TGTGCCAGCAGCTCCGGGACTAGTGGAACAGATACGCAGTATTTT. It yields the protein CASSSGTSGTDTQYF.